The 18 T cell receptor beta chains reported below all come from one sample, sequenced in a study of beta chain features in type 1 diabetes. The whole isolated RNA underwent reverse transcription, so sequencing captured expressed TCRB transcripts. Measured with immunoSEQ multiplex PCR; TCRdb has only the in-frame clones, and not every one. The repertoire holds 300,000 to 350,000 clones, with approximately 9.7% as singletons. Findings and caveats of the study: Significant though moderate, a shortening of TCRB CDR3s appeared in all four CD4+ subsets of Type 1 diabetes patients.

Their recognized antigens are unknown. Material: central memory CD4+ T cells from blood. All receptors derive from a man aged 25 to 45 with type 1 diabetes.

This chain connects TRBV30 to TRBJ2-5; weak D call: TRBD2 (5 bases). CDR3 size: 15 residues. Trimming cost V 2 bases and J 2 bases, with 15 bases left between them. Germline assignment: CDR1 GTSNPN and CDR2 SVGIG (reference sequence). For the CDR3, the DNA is TGTGCCTGGAGTTCCCTCAGCGGATCTCAAGAGACCCAGTACTTC. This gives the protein CAWSSLSGSQETQYF.

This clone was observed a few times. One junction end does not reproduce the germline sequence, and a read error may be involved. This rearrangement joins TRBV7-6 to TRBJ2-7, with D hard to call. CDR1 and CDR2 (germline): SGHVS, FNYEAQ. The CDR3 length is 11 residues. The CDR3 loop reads CASSPSHEQYF. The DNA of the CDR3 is TGTGCCAGCAGCCCCTCCCACGAGCAGTACTTC.

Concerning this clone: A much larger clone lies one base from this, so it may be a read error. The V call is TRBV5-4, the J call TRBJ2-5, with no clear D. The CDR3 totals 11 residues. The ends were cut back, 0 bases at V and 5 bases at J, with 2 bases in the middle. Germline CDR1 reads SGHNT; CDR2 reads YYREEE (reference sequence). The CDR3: CASSLAETQYF. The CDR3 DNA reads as TGTGCCAGCAGCTTGGCGGAGACCCAGTACTTC. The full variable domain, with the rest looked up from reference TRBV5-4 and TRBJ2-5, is ETGVTQSPTHLIKTRGQQVTLRCSSQSGHNTVSWYQQALGQGPQFIFQYYREEENGRGNFPPRFSGLQFPNYSSELNVNALELDDSALYLCASSLAETQYFGPGTRLLVL.

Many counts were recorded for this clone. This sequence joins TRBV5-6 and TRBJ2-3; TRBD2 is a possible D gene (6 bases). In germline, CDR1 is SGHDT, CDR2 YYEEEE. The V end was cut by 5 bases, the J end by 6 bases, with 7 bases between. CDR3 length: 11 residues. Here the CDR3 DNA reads TGTGCCAGCAGTCGGGGGGATACGCAGTATTTT. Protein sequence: CASSRGDTQYF.

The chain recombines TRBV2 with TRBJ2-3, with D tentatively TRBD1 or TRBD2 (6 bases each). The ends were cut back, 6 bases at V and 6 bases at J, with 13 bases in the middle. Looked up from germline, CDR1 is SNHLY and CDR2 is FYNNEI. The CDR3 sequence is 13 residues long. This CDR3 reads CASSGGQTDTQYF. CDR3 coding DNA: TGTGCCAGCAGCGGGGGCCAAACTGATACGCAGTATTTT. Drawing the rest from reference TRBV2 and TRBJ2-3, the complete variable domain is EPEVTQTPSHQVTQMGQEVILRCVPISNHLYFYWYRQILGQKVEFLVSFYNNEISEKSEIFDDQFSVERPDGSNFTLKIRSTKLEDSAMYFCASSGGQTDTQYFGPGTRLTVL.

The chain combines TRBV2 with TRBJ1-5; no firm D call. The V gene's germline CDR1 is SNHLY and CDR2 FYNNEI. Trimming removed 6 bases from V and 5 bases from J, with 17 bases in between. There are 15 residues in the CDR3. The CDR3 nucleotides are TGTGCCAGCAGCAAAGCGGAAAGTAGGCATCAGCCCCAGCATTTT. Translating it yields CASSKAESRHQPQHF.

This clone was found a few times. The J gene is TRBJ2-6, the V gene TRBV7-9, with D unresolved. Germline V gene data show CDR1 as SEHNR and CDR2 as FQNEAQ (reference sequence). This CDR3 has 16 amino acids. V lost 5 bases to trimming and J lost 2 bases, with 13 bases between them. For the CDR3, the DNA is TGTGCCAGCAGCCTTGCGTTGACACCTGGGGCCAACGTCCTGACTTTC. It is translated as CASSLALTPGANVLTF.

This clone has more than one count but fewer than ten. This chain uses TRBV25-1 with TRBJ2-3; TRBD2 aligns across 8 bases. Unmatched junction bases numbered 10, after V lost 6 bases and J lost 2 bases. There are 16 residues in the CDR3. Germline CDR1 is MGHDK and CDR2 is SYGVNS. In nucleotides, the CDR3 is TGTGCCAGCAGCCCCTCGGCGGGGGGACTCACAGATACGCAGTATTTT. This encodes CASSPSAGGLTDTQYF.

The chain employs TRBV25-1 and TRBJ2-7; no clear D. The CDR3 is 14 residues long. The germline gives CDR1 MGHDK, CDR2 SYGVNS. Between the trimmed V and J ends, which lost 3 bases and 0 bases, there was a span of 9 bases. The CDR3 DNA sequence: TGTGCCAGCAGTGATTCACGGACCTCCTACGAGCAGTACTTC. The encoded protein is CASSDSRTSYEQYF.

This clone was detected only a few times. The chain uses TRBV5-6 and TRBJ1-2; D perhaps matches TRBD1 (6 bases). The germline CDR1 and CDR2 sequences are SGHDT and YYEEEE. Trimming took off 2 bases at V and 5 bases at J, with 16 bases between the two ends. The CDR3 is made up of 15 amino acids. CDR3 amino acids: CASSFLDRSDYGYTF. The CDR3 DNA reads TGTGCCAGCAGCTTCTTAGACAGGTCTGATTATGGCTACACCTTC.

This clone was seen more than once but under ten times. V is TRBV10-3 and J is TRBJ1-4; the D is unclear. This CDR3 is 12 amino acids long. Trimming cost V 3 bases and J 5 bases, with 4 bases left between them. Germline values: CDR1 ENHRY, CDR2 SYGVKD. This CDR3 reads CAISEVNEKLFF. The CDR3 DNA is TGTGCCATCAGTGAAGTGAATGAAAAACTGTTTTTT.

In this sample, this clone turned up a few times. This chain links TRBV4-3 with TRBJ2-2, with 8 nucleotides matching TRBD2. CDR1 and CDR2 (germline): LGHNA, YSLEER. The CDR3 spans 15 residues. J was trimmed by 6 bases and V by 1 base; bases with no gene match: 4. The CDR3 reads CASSQVTSVAGELFF. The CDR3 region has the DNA TGCGCCAGCAGCCAAGTGACTAGCGTGGCCGGGGAGCTGTTTTTT.

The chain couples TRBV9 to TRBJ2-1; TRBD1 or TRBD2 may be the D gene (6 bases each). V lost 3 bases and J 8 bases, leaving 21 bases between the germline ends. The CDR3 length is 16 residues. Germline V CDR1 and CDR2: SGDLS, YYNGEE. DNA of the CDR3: TGTGCCAGCAGCGCGGGACCGGGGGCAGGGACCGATGAGCAGTTCTTC. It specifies CASSAGPGAGTDEQFF.

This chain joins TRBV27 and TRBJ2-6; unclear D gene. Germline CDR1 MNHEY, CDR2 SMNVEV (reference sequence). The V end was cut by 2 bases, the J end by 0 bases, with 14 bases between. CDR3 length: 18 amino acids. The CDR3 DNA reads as TGTGCCAGCAGTTTAGTTCCTCCGGTAGGCTCTGGGGCCAACGTCCTGACTTTC. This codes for CASSLVPPVGSGANVLTF.

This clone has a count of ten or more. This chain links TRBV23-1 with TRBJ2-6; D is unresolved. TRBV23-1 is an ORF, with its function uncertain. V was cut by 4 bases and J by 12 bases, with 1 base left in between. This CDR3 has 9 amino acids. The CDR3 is CASSPVLTF. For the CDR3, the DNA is TGCGCCAGCAGTCCCGTCCTGACTTTC.

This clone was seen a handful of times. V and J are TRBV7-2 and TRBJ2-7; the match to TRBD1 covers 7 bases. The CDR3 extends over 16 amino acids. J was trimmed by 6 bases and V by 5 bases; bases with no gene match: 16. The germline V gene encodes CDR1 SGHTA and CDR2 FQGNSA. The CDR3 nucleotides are TGTGCCAGCAGCCGGGACAGCCTCGCGCTCTACGGCGAGCAGTACTTC. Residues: CASSRDSLALYGEQYF.

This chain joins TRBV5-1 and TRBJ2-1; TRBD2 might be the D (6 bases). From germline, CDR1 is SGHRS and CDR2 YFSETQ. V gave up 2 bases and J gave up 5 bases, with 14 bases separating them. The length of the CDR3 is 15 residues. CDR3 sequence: CASSFNERANNEQFF. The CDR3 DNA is TGCGCCAGCAGCTTTAACGAGCGGGCTAACAATGAGCAGTTCTTC.

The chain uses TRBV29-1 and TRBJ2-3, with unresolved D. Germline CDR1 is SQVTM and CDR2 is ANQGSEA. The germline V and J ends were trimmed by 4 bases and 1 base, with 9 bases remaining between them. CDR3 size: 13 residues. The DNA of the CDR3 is TGCAGCGTTGCCGGTGGGGGCACAGATACGCAGTATTTT. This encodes CSVAGGGTDTQYF.